This TCR beta chain was sequenced in a study of T cell repertoires in cytomegalovirus infection. Study in general: The authors used CMV epitopes that were HLA-C-restricted (recently identified) and HLA-B-restricted (well studied). Public TCR beta signatures indicated both CMV infection and matching HLA type.

Study outcomes and limitations: In two of eight donors, the top clonotype was HLA-C-restricted CMV-specific. Totalled public TCR beta family frequency picked out people who carried CMV plus the relevant HLA.

This clonotype was seen a handful of times. Its antigen is as yet unknown. TCRdb independently ran MiXCR on the reads; one entry per CDR3 protein. Among about 340,000 distinct CDR3 sequences listed, 25% to 30% were seen once. The receptor was derived from a human donor in good health (CMV status not recorded). Some clones in this sample may be carry-over from other donors' samples. The sample consisted of cultured PBMCs, taken from culture after CMV antigen stimulation.

In nucleotides, the CDR3 is TGCAGTGCCGGACTAGCGGGGCCGGGAGATACGCAGTATTTT. The encoded protein is CSAGLAGPGDTQYF. The gene calls are TRBV20-1 and TRBJ2-3, with 12 nucleotides matching TRBD2. V lost 6 bases, J lost 5 bases, and 6 bases stayed unmatched. Per germline, CDR1 DFQATT and CDR2 SNEGSKA (reference sequence). The CDR3 runs 14 residues.